The clone carrying this T cell receptor (beta chain) came up a few times. This CDR3 has 14 amino acids. The germline CDR1 and CDR2 sequences are SGHRS and YFSETQ. The ends were cut back, 3 bases at V and 8 bases at J, with 15 bases in the middle. These data come from a study of blood T cell repertoires in COVID-19. For the study at large: There were acute and convalescent COVID-19 samples, and they came from the United States, Italy and Spain. T cells, B-cell-depleted T cells, or PBMCs supplied cDNA or gDNA.

Original processing notes: The assay estimated nucleated cells by amplifying reference gene primers. The protocol was immunoSEQ multiplex PCR, while the TCRdb copy is restricted to in-frame clones and leaves out a portion. V and J calls and clone size are as listed in that table; D and trimming were resolved from the DNA. There are hundreds of thousands of clones in the sample; more than 80% occur only once, and around 1.3% lies in the top ten. The sample comprised peripheral blood. The chain has TRBV5-1 and TRBJ1-3; D is undetermined. This TCR was sampled from a man between 40 and 49 years old with acute or convalescent COVID-19. Here the CDR3 reads CASSSGPSGDTIYF. The CDR3 DNA is TGCGCCAGCAGCTCCGGGCCTTCCGGGGACACCATATATTTT. Together with reference TRBV5-1 and TRBJ1-3, the CDR3 gives the full variable domain: KAGVTQTPRYLIKTRGQQVTLSCSPISGHRSVSWYQQTPGQGLQFLFEYFSETQRNKGNFPGRFSGRQFSNSRSEMNVSTLELGDSALYLCASSSGPSGDTIYFGEGSWLTVV.